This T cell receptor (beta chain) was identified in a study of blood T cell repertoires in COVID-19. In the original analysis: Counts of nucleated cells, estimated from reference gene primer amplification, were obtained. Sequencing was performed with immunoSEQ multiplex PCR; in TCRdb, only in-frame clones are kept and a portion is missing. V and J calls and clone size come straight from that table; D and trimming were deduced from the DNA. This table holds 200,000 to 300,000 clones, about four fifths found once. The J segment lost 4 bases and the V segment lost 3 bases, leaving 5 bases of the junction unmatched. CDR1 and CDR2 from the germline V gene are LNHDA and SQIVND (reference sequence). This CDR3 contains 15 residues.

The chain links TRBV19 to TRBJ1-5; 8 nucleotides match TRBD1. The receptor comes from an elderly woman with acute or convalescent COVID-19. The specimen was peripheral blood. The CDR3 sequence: CASSIGQGPNQPQHF. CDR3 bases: TGTGCCAGTAGTATTGGACAGGGTCCGAATCAGCCCCAGCATTTT.